Detailed here is one T cell receptor (beta chain). No antigen is known for it. This specimen belongs to a study of shared clonotypes between healthy human individuals. The study's findings and limits: The sampled material consisted only of blood, and tissue repertoires are likely to differ. Expectations were that clonotype sharing among donors would be affected by sequencing depth. Clonotypes shared by all four sorted-subset donors had higher generation probabilities than non-shared clonotypes. Memory subsets had estimated richness that was generally smaller than that of naive subsets.

Libraries were prepared by immunoSEQ multiplex PCR; TCRdb keeps only in-frame clonotypes and omits some of them. The sample includes 2 million to 2.5 million clones, approximately 94% of them seen just once. Germline V gene data show CDR1 as LNHDA and CDR2 as SQIVND (reference sequence). With 6 bases removed from V and 6 bases from J, the gap between germline ends came to 15 bases. The CDR3 has 14 residues. The source is a young man in good health. Source material: naive CD4+ T cells sorted from blood. Regarding subset: CD45RA+ positively selected. J is TRBJ1-5 and V is TRBV19, with D unresolved. This chain's CDR3 is CASRQSGLVQPQHF. The CDR3 DNA sequence: TGTGCCAGTAGGCAAAGCGGTCTCGTTCAGCCCCAGCATTTT.